This T cell receptor (beta chain) came from a study of T cells in women clearing cervical HPV infection. Remarks on this clone: The antigen remains unidentified. The read terminates 3 residues before the CDR3 end, so the remaining end is supplied by the germline J gene.

Points from the study as a whole: Cases carried less TRBV6-7 than controls: about 0.1% versus 0.15%. CIN3+ cases had significantly higher TCR repertoire richness than controls, but evenness did not differ.

Each participant carried one incident cervical HPV16 infection only. Germline V gives CDR1 SGHVS, CDR2 FNYEAQ. The CDR3 totals 17 residues. Only in-frame clones appear in the TCRdb table, and some are missing; sequencing was by immunoSEQ multiplex PCR. This sample's table reports tens of thousands of clones. The source is a woman between 18 and 70 years old with a cervical HPV16 infection that either progressed to CIN3+ or cleared (not recorded which). The chain recombines TRBV7-6 with TRBJ2-2; 10 bases are a match to TRBD1. The sample comprised blood buffy coat. The DNA read from the CDR3 is TGTGCCAGCAGCCTTCAACCCGGGACAGGGGACAATGAAAAG. Its protein product is CASSLQPGTGDNEK. The whole CDR3 sequence reads CASSLQPGTGDNEKLFF.